This T cell receptor (beta chain) comes out of a study of OX40 agonist ivuxolimab in advanced cancers. On the study more broadly: The study reported partial responses in three patients: one hepatocellular carcinoma, two cutaneous melanoma. Whole-study findings and limits: What antigens the expanded peripheral T cells recognized was never established. Mean expanded clone counts were higher in CD8+ than CD4+ T cells.

About this clone: Its antigen is currently unknown.

Cycle 7 day 1, cycle 4 day 1, and baseline were the timepoints at which blood was sampled. Between the trimmed V and J ends, which lost 6 bases and 6 bases, there was a span of 15 bases. The CDR3 runs to 14 residues. Germline V gives CDR1 MNHEY, CDR2 SVGAGI. Clones were read by immunoSEQ multiplex PCR, and TCRdb kept only the in-frame ones, dropping some. The sample yields 65,000 to 100,000 clones, roughly four fifths seen once. Sample: CD4+ or CD8+ T cells sorted from blood, taken in a trial of the OX40 agonist ivuxolimab. The V and J genes are TRBV6-5 and TRBJ2-1, with TRBD2 as a possible D gene (6 bases). This TCR was recovered from an adult with an advanced solid tumor such as melanoma, head and neck, liver or kidney cancer. CDR3 sequence reads: CASSQDGEANEQFF. The CDR3 nucleotides are TGTGCCAGCAGCCAGGACGGGGAGGCCAATGAGCAGTTCTTC.